Sequencing of this TCR beta chain was carried out in a study of T cells in Graves' hyperthyroidism and ophthalmopathy. Reasons for excluding patients were uncontrolled infection, other autoimmune disease, pregnancy or lactation. This clonotype was picked up many times. Its specificity is unknown. Overall study findings and caveats: Most expanded thyroid clonotypes above 0.001 recurred in blood.

The CDR3 has 15 residues. The V and J ends lost 1 base and 2 bases respectively, with 14 bases between them. Germline CDR1 reads DFQATT; CDR2 reads SNEGSKA (reference sequence). Template material for amplifying TCR beta CDR3 regions consisted of RNA transcripts. When the TCR CDR3 underwent first-round RT-PCR, the HTBI primer set was used. MiXCR was run by TCRdb on the multiplex PCR reads, yielding one entry per CDR3 protein. Here the sample spans roughly 500,000 distinct CDR3 sequences, approximately 13% being singletons. The genes are TRBV20-1 and TRBJ2-5; D might be TRBD1 or TRBD2, each matching 5 bases. The clonotype originates from a woman younger than 45 with Graves' hyperthyroidism that later progressed to Graves' ophthalmopathy. The sample comprised blood. DNA for the CDR3: TGCAGTGCTAGAGGCCTAGCAGGGTTACAAGAGACCCAGTACTTC. It codes for CSARGLAGLQETQYF.